The 15 T cell receptor beta chains given below trace back to one sample, sequenced in a study of T cells in Graves' hyperthyroidism and ophthalmopathy. Researchers amplified the TCR beta CDR3 regions from RNA transcripts. The HTBI primer set served for first-round RT-PCR of the TCR CDR3. TCRdb redid the calling of the multiplex PCR reads with MiXCR, one entry per CDR3 protein. This sample has fewer than 400,000 distinct CDR3 sequences; around an eighth occur once, and the top ten carry 28%. Sequenced input: blood. The receptor set was obtained from a man aged 45-65 years with Graves' ophthalmopathy.

The sample holds many counts of this clonotype. The chain joins TRBV11-2 to TRBJ2-1, with D unclear. V dropped 5 bases and J dropped 8 bases, with 10 bases sitting between them. This CDR3 has 12 residues. Germline CDR1 reads SGHAT; CDR2 reads FQNNGV. CDR3 DNA: TGTGCCAGCAGCCCACTCTCCCATGAGCAGTTCTTC. Translation gives CASSPLSHEQFF.

This clonotype was found many times. The chain recombines TRBV2 with TRBJ2-2; D tentatively fits TRBD1 or TRBD2 (6 bases each). The CDR3 is made up of 15 amino acids. CDR1 is SNHLY and CDR2 is FYNNEI in the germline V gene. The germline V and J ends were trimmed by 4 bases and 0 bases, with 9 bases remaining between them. CDR3 sequence (DNA): TGTGCCAGCAGTGGGGGGGCCGCGAACACCGGGGAGCTGTTTTTT. Residues: CASSGGAANTGELFF.

This clonotype was seen a few times. The CDR3 region is CASSHGTGNEQFF. The CDR3, as DNA: TGTGCCAGCAGCCATGGGACAGGGAATGAGCAGTTCTTC. This chain uses TRBV16 with TRBJ2-1; TRBD1 matches 9 bases. The CDR3 covers 13 residues. V lost 3 bases and J lost 7; bases outside the gene matches: 1. Per the germline V gene, CDR1 is KGHSY and CDR2 is FQNENV. The whole variable domain, filled in from reference TRBV16 and TRBJ2-1, reads GEEVAQTPKHLVRGEGQKAKLYCAPIKGHSYVFWYQQVLKNEFKFLISFQNENVFDETGMPKERFSAKCLPNSPCSLEIQATKLEDSAVYFCASSHGTGNEQFFGPGTRLTVL.

This clonotype was recorded at least ten times. The chain links TRBV12-3 or TRBV12-4 to TRBJ2-7; the match to TRBD1 covers 8 bases. This CDR3 is 15 amino acids long. With 6 bases clipped from V and 7 bases from J, the junction kept 14 bases outside the gene matches. CDR3 in amino acids: CASRGGRTGPWEQYF. The CDR3 DNA reads TGTGCCAGCAGGGGGGGTAGGACAGGGCCTTGGGAGCAGTACTTC.

This clonotype was detected many times. The chain uses TRBV5-1 and TRBJ2-7; 7 positions match TRBD1. Germline loops: CDR1 SGHRS, CDR2 YFSETQ. Losses at the gene ends were 0 bases for V and 4 bases for J; bases not matched to a gene: 7. This CDR3 has 15 residues. CDR3 in DNA: TGCGCCAGCAGCTTGGATGGGCAGGGGGAATACGAGCAGTACTTC. Translation: CASSLDGQGEYEQYF.

This clonotype was recorded at least ten times. V and J are TRBV28 and TRBJ2-1; TRBD2 aligns across 10 bases. This CDR3 has 16 residues. Germline V gives CDR1 MDHEN, CDR2 SYDVKM. V dropped 7 bases and J dropped 1; count of bases not matched to a gene: 7. In DNA form, the CDR3 reads TGTGCCAGCACCCCACTAGCGGGGTTATCCTACAATGAGCAGTTCTTC. Translation gives CASTPLAGLSYNEQFF.

This clonotype was seen many times. This chain connects TRBV20-1 to TRBJ1-2; D uncertain. V lost 5 bases and J 6 bases, leaving 13 bases between the germline ends. The CDR3 covers 12 residues. CDR1 and CDR2 (germline): DFQATT, SNEGSKA (reference sequence). CDR3 amino acids: CSAFTDSNGYTF. The CDR3 DNA reads TGCAGTGCTTTCACGGACTCCAATGGCTACACCTTC.

Comments on this clonotype: The conserved final phenylalanine or tryptophan is absent from the CDR3, which likely points to a read error. The V call is TRBV5-5, the J call TRBJ1-4; tentative D call: TRBD1 (5 bases). V lost 4 bases, J lost 4 bases, and 14 bases lay in between. The CDR3 consists of 15 residues. Germline V gene data show CDR1 as SGHKS and CDR2 as YYEKEE (reference sequence). CDR3 loop: CASSTLRQNNEKLFS. The CDR3 region has the DNA TGTGCCAGCAGCACACTTCGACAGAATAATGAAAAACTGTTTTCT.

This clonotype was found a few times. CDR3 amino acids: CASSQVDRIEAFF. The DNA for the CDR3 is TGTGCCAGCAGCCAAGTTGACAGGATTGAAGCTTTCTTT. J is TRBJ1-1 and V is TRBV3-1, with D perhaps TRBD1 (6 bases). From germline, CDR1 is LGHDT and CDR2 YNNKEL (reference sequence). The CDR3 totals 13 residues. V was trimmed by 1 base and J by 7 bases, leaving 10 bases between them. Supplemented by reference TRBV3-1 and TRBJ1-1, the full variable domain reads DTAVSQTPKYLVTQMGNDKSIKCEQNLGHDTMYWYKQDSKKFLKIMFSYNNKELIINETVPNRFSPKSPDKAHLNLHINSLELGDSAVYFCASSQVDRIEAFFGQGTRLTVV.

CDR3 in DNA: TGTGCCAGTAGTATTCTAGCGGGAGGGCCATCGTACAATGAGCAGTTCTTC. Translation: CASSILAGGPSYNEQFF. The chain couples TRBV19 to TRBJ2-1; 12 nucleotides line up with TRBD2. The germline gives CDR1 LNHDA, CDR2 SQIVND (reference sequence). After removal of 3 bases from V and 4 bases from J, the junction contained 7 bases not matched to a gene. The CDR3 runs to 17 residues.

In its sample, this clonotype was seen many times. The chain recombines TRBV7-9 with TRBJ2-7, with no clear D. The CDR3 covers 14 residues. The V end lost 2 bases, the J end lost 2 bases, and 10 bases lay between the germline ends. Germline V gene data show CDR1 as SEHNR and CDR2 as FQNEAQ (reference sequence). This CDR3 is CASSLFGGAYEQYF. The CDR3 DNA follows: TGTGCCAGCAGCTTATTTGGTGGAGCCTACGAGCAGTACTTC.

This clonotype was recorded many times. The chain has TRBV28 and TRBJ2-7; 9 nucleotides line up with TRBD2. Germline assignment: CDR1 MDHEN and CDR2 SYDVKM. The junction had 6 bases not matched to a gene; V was cut back by 4 bases and J by 2 bases. This CDR3 comprises 15 residues. The DNA for the CDR3 is TGTGCCAGCAGTTCCCAAGCGGGGGGAGCCTACGAGCAGTACTTC. Protein product: CASSSQAGGAYEQYF.

Worth noting for this clonotype: Just one base apart from a much larger clone, this may be a read error. The CDR3 ends on some other residue instead of the conserved phenylalanine or tryptophan, so this is likely a read error. J is TRBJ2-7 and V is TRBV5-1; D not certain. The end of the DNA is better explained by TRBJ2-1, so the J call may be wrong. The CDR3 runs to 14 residues. Germline V gene data show CDR1 as SGHRS and CDR2 as YFSETQ. CDR3 in amino acids: CASSLRAATLEQFL. The CDR3 region has the DNA TGCGCCAGCAGCTTGCGGGCAGCGACCCTCGAGCAGTTCCTC.

This clonotype appeared many times. The V and J genes are TRBV9 and TRBJ1-2; maybe TRBD1 (6 bases). Trimming removed 3 bases from V and 8 bases from J, with 20 bases in between. CDR1 is SGDLS and CDR2 is YYNGEE in the germline V gene. The CDR3 consists of 15 residues. CDR3: CASSAQSGAFRGYTF. The CDR3 nucleotides read TGTGCCAGCAGCGCCCAATCAGGGGCCTTTCGGGGCTACACCTTC.

Turning to this clonotype: A much larger clone is a single base away; this may be a read error. Given the absence of the conserved phenylalanine or tryptophan at the CDR3 end, a read error is likely. The chain carries TRBV6-1 and TRBJ1-1, with a tentative D call TRBD1 (6 bases). Trimming took 5 bases from V and 0 from J, leaving 16 bases between them. The CDR3 has 16 residues. Looked up from germline, CDR1 is MNHNS and CDR2 is SASEGT. CDR3 DNA: TGTGCCAGCAGTCTGCGGGACATAAGGTTGAACACTGAAGCTTTCCTT. Its translation is CASSLRDIRLNTEAFL.